These 13 T cell receptor beta chains share one sample of origin, sequenced in a study of regulatory T cells in long-lasting Graves disease. Stated time point: newly diagnosed GD, antithyroid drugs for less than 3 months. Researchers made the TCR library from RNA that was extracted from PBMCs. Construction of the TCR beta libraries employed iRepertoire HTBI primers in conjunction with Arm-PCR of CDR3 regions. TCRdb passed the multiplex PCR reads through MiXCR, listing each CDR3 protein once. The sample holds around 240,000 distinct CDR3 sequences; 18% are singletons and the top ten take about 14%. These sequences were also reported in another study, on T cells in Graves' hyperthyroidism and ophthalmopathy.

This sample comprised peripheral blood mononuclear cells (PBMCs), obtained at new diagnosis, from a patient treated with antithyroid drugs. The receptors come from a woman aged 30 to 39 with Graves disease.

At least ten counts were recorded for this clonotype. The gene calls are TRBV5-6 and TRBJ1-2, with 8 bases lining up with TRBD1. The V gene's germline CDR1 is SGHDT and CDR2 YYEEEE. V lost 5 bases and J lost 8; bases outside the gene matches: 14. This CDR3 region has 15 residues. Here the CDR3 reads CASSSFGQGLKGYTF. Written as DNA, the CDR3 is TGTGCCAGCAGTTCCTTTGGACAGGGTCTAAAGGGCTACACCTTC.

This clonotype was counted many times. The chain carries TRBV9 and TRBJ2-6; D gene unclear. The V and J ends lost 3 bases and 0 bases respectively, with 10 bases between them. CDR3 size: 16 residues. CDR1 and CDR2 from the germline V gene are SGDLS and YYNGEE. The CDR3, as DNA: TGTGCCAGCAGCGGCAGCACACGCTCTGGGGCCAACGTCCTGACTTTC. Translated: CASSGSTRSGANVLTF. Full variable domain (remainder filled in from reference TRBV9 and TRBJ2-6): DSGVTQTPKHLITATGQRVTLRCSPRSGDLSVYWYQQSLDQGLQFLIQYYNGEERAKGNILERFSAQQFPDLHSELNLSSLELGDSALYFCASSGSTRSGANVLTFGAGSRLTVL.

This clonotype has only a few counts. V gene TRBV12-3 or TRBV12-4 combines with J gene TRBJ2-3, with D possibly being TRBD1 (6 bases). The CDR3 consists of 14 residues. Deletions cut 6 bases from V and 2 bases from J, with 12 bases between. CDR3 bases: TGTGCCAGCAGCTCCCGGGACACCACAGATACGCAGTATTTT. Its protein is CASSSRDTTDTQYF.

The chain links TRBV27 to TRBJ2-7; 8 bases line up with TRBD1. V trimming: 6 bases; J trimming: 6 bases; junction bases outside the gene matches: 10. Germline assignment: CDR1 MNHEY and CDR2 SMNVEV (reference sequence). This CDR3 contains 14 residues. The CDR3 here is CASRPGTGFSEQYF. CDR3 bases: TGTGCCAGCAGACCCGGGACAGGCTTTAGCGAGCAGTACTTC.

V gene TRBV20-1 combines with J gene TRBJ2-3; 14 positions agree with TRBD2. The V segment lost 3 bases and the J segment 6 bases; nucleotides outside the gene matches: 5. Germline V gene sequence: CDR1 DFQATT, CDR2 SNEGSKA (reference sequence). The CDR3 consists of 15 residues. The CDR3 nucleotides are TGCAGTGCTAGCCTGACTAGCGGGGGGGTGGATACGCAGTATTTT. Amino acid sequence: CSASLTSGGVDTQYF.

The V gene is TRBV9, the J gene TRBJ2-2; D not certain. V was cut by 3 bases and J by 4 bases, with 10 bases left in between. The germline V gene encodes CDR1 SGDLS and CDR2 YYNGEE. The CDR3 has 14 amino acids. The CDR3 DNA reads TGTGCCAGCAGCGCCCTAATAAGCACCGGGGAGCTGTTTTTT. Translating it yields CASSALISTGELFF.

Worth noting for this clonotype: A single base separates this from a much larger clone, so it may be a read error. As the CDR3 is not closed by the conserved phenylalanine or tryptophan, this likely results from a read error. CDR3 protein: CASSLGAGVTYNEQFI. In DNA, the CDR3 is TGTGCCAGCAGCTTAGGTGCTGGGGTTACCTACAATGAGCAGTTCATC. The chain combines TRBV5-1 with TRBJ2-1; unclear D gene. CDR1 and CDR2 from the germline V gene are SGHRS and YFSETQ. CDR3 size: 16 residues.

Details on this clonotype: A much larger clone differs from this one at a single base, so this may be a read error. V gene TRBV4-2 combines with J gene TRBJ2-5; perhaps D is TRBD1 or TRBD2 (6 bases each). The V gene's germline CDR1 is LGHNA and CDR2 YNFKEQ. The CDR3 sequence is 17 residues long. This chain's CDR3 is CANSQAAGSGAQETQYF. The CDR3 bases are TGTGCCAACAGCCAGGCGGCGGGGTCGGGGGCACAAGAGACCCAGTACTTC.

There are a few counts of this clonotype. This chain connects TRBV6-1 to TRBJ2-1; D is unclear. The V end lost 2 bases, the J end lost 11 bases, and 10 bases lay between the germline ends. CDR1 is MNHNS, CDR2 SASEGT, per germline. The CDR3 contains 12 residues. Here the CDR3 reads CASSENRAQQFF. The DNA of the CDR3 is TGTGCCAGCAGTGAAAACCGGGCCCAGCAGTTCTTC.

This clonotype was seen ten or more times. The chain links TRBV2 to TRBJ1-5; D gene ambiguous. Germline CDR1 and CDR2: SNHLY and FYNNEI. The V gene lost 8 bases and the J gene lost 3 bases, with 14 bases spanning the gap. This CDR3 is 14 amino acids long. The CDR3 DNA reads as TGTGCCAGCTCACTCCATACAGACAATCAGCCCCAGCATTTT. Its translation is CASSLHTDNQPQHF.

This clonotype came up many times. The chain links TRBV9 to TRBJ1-4; 9 bases match TRBD1. The CDR3 length is 15 residues. After removal of 0 bases from V and 5 bases from J, the junction contained 2 bases not matched to a gene. The germline V gene has CDR1 SGDLS and CDR2 YYNGEE. The CDR3 loop is CASSVAGTGNEKLFF. The DNA of the CDR3 is TGTGCCAGCAGCGTAGCAGGGACAGGGAATGAAAAACTGTTTTTT.

This chain connects TRBV11-2 to TRBJ2-1; 14 nucleotides align to TRBD2. Germline CDR1 is SGHAT and CDR2 is FQNNGV. The CDR3 totals 23 residues. Unmatched junction bases numbered 22, after V lost 4 bases and J lost 2 bases. CDR3: CASSYDRWEIPGTSGSPYNEQFF. The CDR3 DNA follows: TGTGCCAGCAGCTACGATAGGTGGGAGATACCCGGGACTAGCGGGAGTCCCTACAATGAGCAGTTCTTC.

This clonotype was recorded at least ten times. The rearrangement links TRBV19 to TRBJ1-1; TRBD1 agrees at 9 bases. V dropped 0 bases and J dropped 0; count of bases not matched to a gene: 5. The CDR3 length is 17 residues. Germline V gene data show CDR1 as LNHDA and CDR2 as SQIVND (reference sequence). This chain's CDR3 is CASSIELDRGLNTEAFF. In DNA, the CDR3 is TGTGCCAGTAGTATAGAATTGGACAGGGGCCTGAACACTGAAGCTTTCTTT.